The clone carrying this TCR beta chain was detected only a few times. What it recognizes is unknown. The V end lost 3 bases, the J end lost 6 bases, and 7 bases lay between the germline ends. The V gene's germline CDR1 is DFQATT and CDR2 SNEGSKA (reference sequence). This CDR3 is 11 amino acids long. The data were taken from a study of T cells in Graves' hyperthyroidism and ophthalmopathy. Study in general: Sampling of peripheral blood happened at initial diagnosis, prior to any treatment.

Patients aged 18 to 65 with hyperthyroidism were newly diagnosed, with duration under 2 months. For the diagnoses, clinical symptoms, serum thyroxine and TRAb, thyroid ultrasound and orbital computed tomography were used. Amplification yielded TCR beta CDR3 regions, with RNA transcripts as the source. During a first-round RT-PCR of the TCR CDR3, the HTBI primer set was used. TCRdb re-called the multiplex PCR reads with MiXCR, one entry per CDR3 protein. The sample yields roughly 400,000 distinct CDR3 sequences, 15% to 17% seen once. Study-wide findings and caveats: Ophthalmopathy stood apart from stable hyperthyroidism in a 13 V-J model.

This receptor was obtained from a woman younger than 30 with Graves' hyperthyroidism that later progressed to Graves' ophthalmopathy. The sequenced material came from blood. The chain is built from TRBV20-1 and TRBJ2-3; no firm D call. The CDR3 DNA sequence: TGCAGTGCTAGGTCTTTCGATACGCAGTATTTT. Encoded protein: CSARSFDTQYF.